These T cell receptor beta chains were read from a single sample in a study of T-cell memory formation after mild COVID-19. Each CDR3 protein is one row after TCRdb ran MiXCR on the 5' RACE reads. The sample has 400,000 to 450,000 distinct CDR3 sequences, 15% to 20% seen once. Sequenced sample: PBMCs or a T cell subset sorted from them (not recorded which). The receptors originated from a man aged 18-30 years who had mild COVID-19 (a few samples of this study predate the infection). Cell type and time point are not known. The CDR3 runs from the conserved cysteine through the conserved F or W. D genes are given only for firm matches. Size values are once, few and many counts, or a class for expanded clones, and some rows have none.

>-|TRBV7-9|TRBJ2-3|TRBD1
CASRRTGGTDTQYF
TGTGCCAGCCGTCGGACAGGGGGAACAGATACGCAGTATTTT
>many|TRBV7-2|TRBJ2-7|TRBD2
CASSYQTSGPPRYF
TGTGCCAGCAGCTACCAGACTAGCGGGCCACCTAGGTACTTC
>-|TRBV10-3|TRBJ2-5|-
CATKTGRRETQYF
TGTGCCACGAAAACAGGGCGGCGAGAGACCCAGTACTTC
>-|TRBV10-3|TRBJ1-5|TRBD1
CAISETGQGTDQPQHF
TGTGCCATCAGTGAGACCGGACAGGGGACGGATCAGCCCCAGCATTTT
>few|TRBV12-3/TRBV12-4|TRBJ2-7|-
CASSPSTKPYEQYF
TGTGCCAGCAGCCCTAGTACTAAGCCGTACGAGCAGTACTTC
>-|TRBV20-1|TRBJ2-2|-
CSASRSSTANTGELFF
TGCAGTGCTAGCAGGTCATCGACAGCGAACACCGGGGAGCTGTTTTTT
>few|TRBV6-1|TRBJ1-4|-
CASRDLWVSNEKLFF
TGTGCCAGCAGGGACCTGTGGGTCAGTAATGAAAAACTGTTTTTT
>-|TRBV7-9|TRBJ1-1|-
CASSLGADRGAFF
TGTGCCAGCAGCTTAGGGGCGGACCGTGGAGCTTTCTTT
>-|TRBV29-1|TRBJ2-3|-
CSVDGVTSTDTQYF
TGCAGCGTTGACGGGGTGACTAGCACAGATACGCAGTATTTT
>few|TRBV6-2/TRBV6-3|TRBJ1-2|-
CASSRLGRIYGYTF
TGTGCCAGCAGCCGGCTCGGACGGATCTATGGCTACACCTTC
>-|TRBV28|TRBJ2-2|-
CASSFTSHRWAGELFF
TGTGCCAGCAGCTTTACGTCCCACAGGTGGGCCGGGGAGCTGTTTTTT
>-|TRBV5-1|TRBJ2-3|-
CASSLPGKADTQYF
TGCGCCAGCAGCTTGCCAGGGAAGGCAGATACGCAGTATTTT
>many|TRBV12-3/TRBV12-4|TRBJ2-5|-
CASSRGETQYF
TGTGCCAGCAGTCGTGGAGAGACCCAGTACTTC
>many|TRBV7-2|TRBJ1-4|TRBD1
CASSLEAGGIGKLFF
TGTGCCAGCAGCTTAGAGGCAGGGGGCATCGGAAAACTGTTTTTT
>few|TRBV29-1|TRBJ2-5|TRBD2
CSVSRGGAVETQYF
TGCAGCGTTTCTCGCGGGGGGGCCGTTGAGACCCAGTACTTC
>few|TRBV20-1|TRBJ2-1|-
CSARFRGPYNEQFF
TGCAGTGCTAGATTCAGGGGCCCCTACAATGAGCAGTTCTTC
>-|TRBV2|TRBJ2-2|TRBD1
CASRDGTGAGELFF
TGTGCCAGCAGGGACGGGACAGGTGCCGGGGAGCTGTTTTTT
>-|TRBV28|TRBJ1-5|-
CASSLGTQGRGQPQHF
TGTGCCAGCAGTTTAGGGACACAGGGTCGGGGTCAGCCCCAGCATTTT
>-|TRBV10-3|TRBJ1-1|-
CAISESNRGQAFF
TGTGCCATCAGTGAGTCGAATAGGGGACAAGCTTTCTTT
>few|TRBV7-9|TRBJ1-4|TRBD1
CASSSWDRAEKLFF
TGTGCCAGCAGCTCGTGGGACAGGGCCGAAAAACTGTTTTTT
>-|TRBV20-1|TRBJ1-2|-
CSARDLGRSNYGYTF
TGCAGTGCTAGAGATCTAGGCAGATCTAACTATGGCTACACCTTC
>-|TRBV2|TRBJ2-3|-
CASRRDPSDTQYF
TGTGCCAGCAGAAGGGACCCCTCGGATACGCAGTATTTT
>-|TRBV18|TRBJ1-1|-
CASSASGTFLNTEAFF
TGTGCCAGCTCAGCGTCCGGGACATTTTTGAACACTGAAGCTTTCTTT
>-|TRBV12-3/TRBV12-4|TRBJ1-5|-
CASSLEPGRGNQPQHF
TGTGCCAGCAGTTTAGAGCCAGGGCGAGGCAATCAGCCCCAGCATTTT
>few|TRBV7-9|TRBJ2-7|TRBD2
CASSWGGSGEQYF
TGTGCCAGCAGCTGGGGGGGGTCCGGCGAGCAGTACTTC
>-|TRBV7-2|TRBJ2-1|-
CASSVMSGNYNEQFF
TGTGCCAGCAGCGTAATGAGCGGAAACTACAATGAGCAGTTCTTC
>few|TRBV12-3/TRBV12-4|TRBJ1-5|TRBD1
CASSSQGGTQPQHF
TGTGCCAGCAGTTCCCAGGGGGGTACTCAGCCCCAGCATTTT
>many|TRBV5-1|TRBJ2-7|TRBD2
CASSSGPSGGRYEQYF
TGCGCCAGCAGCTCTGGGCCTAGCGGGGGGCGCTACGAGCAGTACTTC
>few|TRBV3-2|TRBJ2-5|-
CASFPLEENWRETQYF
TGTGCCAGCTTCCCCCTAGAGGAGAATTGGAGGGAGACCCAGTACTTC
>-|TRBV7-9|TRBJ1-1|-
CASSLIGVAEAFF
TGTGCCAGCAGCTTGATAGGTGTGGCTGAAGCTTTCTTT
>-|TRBV6-2/TRBV6-3|TRBJ2-5|-
CASSTGIRVLGTQYF
TGTGCCAGCAGTACGGGGATAAGGGTCCTCGGGACCCAGTACTTC
>-|TRBV3-1|TRBJ2-3|TRBD2
CASSQDRAGGRADTQYF
TGTGCCAGCAGCCAAGATCGAGCGGGGGGCCGTGCAGATACGCAGTATTTT
>-|TRBV7-2|TRBJ2-3|-
CASSPPGGGGPSTDTQYF
TGTGCCAGCAGCCCCCCGGGTGGGGGAGGTCCTAGCACAGATACGCAGTATTTT
>-|TRBV29-1|TRBJ1-2|-
CSVEDTTEANYGYTF
TGCAGCGTTGAAGATACTACCGAAGCTAACTATGGCTACACCTTC
>-|TRBV12-3/TRBV12-4|TRBJ2-4|-
CASSLTPGIQYF
TGTGCCAGCAGTTTAACACCGGGGATTCAGTACTTC
>few|TRBV24-1|TRBJ2-5|-
CATSDLQGETQYF
TGTGCCACCAGTGATTTGCAGGGGGAGACCCAGTACTTC
>-|TRBV29-1|TRBJ2-3|-
CSAQRGPRGTDTQYF
TGCAGCGCGCAACGGGGGCCCCGGGGGACAGATACGCAGTATTTT
>-|TRBV7-2|TRBJ1-5|-
CASSWTDSNQPQHF
TGTGCCAGCAGCTGGACAGATAGCAATCAGCCCCAGCATTTT
>-|TRBV10-3|TRBJ1-1|-
CAINQGGNTEAFF
TGTGCCATCAATCAAGGGGGGAACACTGAAGCTTTCTTT
>-|TRBV12-3/TRBV12-4|TRBJ1-2|-
CASSFSGYGYTF
TGTGCCAGCAGTTTCTCCGGCTATGGCTACACCTTC
>few|TRBV4-3|TRBJ2-2|-
CASSQDGQYTGELFF
TGCGCCAGCAGCCAAGATGGGCAGTACACCGGGGAGCTGTTTTTT
>-|TRBV12-5|TRBJ1-5|-
CASSAGSGHQPQHF
TGTGCTAGTTCCGCTGGGAGTGGTCATCAGCCCCAGCATTTT
>-|TRBV4-1|TRBJ1-6|TRBD1
CASSSRQGLSYNSPLHF
TGCGCCAGCAGCTCGCGACAGGGCCTCTCCTATAATTCACCCCTCCACTTT
>many|TRBV5-1|TRBJ2-2|TRBD1
CASSPITGGRTGELFF
TGCGCCAGCAGCCCCATCACAGGGGGGCGCACCGGGGAGCTGTTTTTT
>few|TRBV6-5|TRBJ2-3|TRBD1
CASSHRDRLWADTQYF
TGTGCCAGCAGTCACCGGGACAGGCTTTGGGCAGATACGCAGTATTTT
>-|TRBV11-2|TRBJ1-2|-
CASSLAFGGYYGYTF
TGTGCCAGCAGCTTAGCTTTTGGGGGTTACTATGGCTACACCTTC
>-|TRBV7-2|TRBJ1-2|-
CASSSGGSGTLYGYTF
TGTGCCAGCAGCTCTGGGGGGTCGGGAACTTTATATGGCTACACCTTC
>-|TRBV6-2/TRBV6-3|TRBJ1-4|-
CASSSTRGSPATNEKLFF
TGTGCCAGCAGTTCCACCCGGGGTTCGCCCGCAACTAATGAAAAACTGTTTTTT
>few|TRBV20-1|TRBJ1-4|TRBD1
CSATTGGIEKLFF
TGCAGTGCTACCACAGGGGGCATTGAAAAACTGTTTTTT
>few|TRBV7-9|TRBJ2-1|-
CASSGGFSYNEQFF
TGTGCCAGCAGCGGGGGATTCTCCTACAATGAGCAGTTCTTC
>few|TRBV5-1|TRBJ1-1|TRBD1
CASSVQGRTEAFF
TGCGCCAGCAGCGTACAGGGGCGCACTGAAGCTTTCTTT
>few|TRBV11-2|TRBJ2-5|-
CASSPRRGRKTQYF
TGTGCCAGCAGCCCCCGTCGGGGTAGAAAGACCCAGTACTTC
>-|TRBV20-1|TRBJ2-1|-
CSARDPGRASSYNEQFF
TGCAGTGCTAGAGATCCGGGCAGAGCCAGCTCCTACAATGAGCAGTTCTTC
>-|TRBV5-1|TRBJ1-3|-
CASSRRADSGNTIYF
TGCGCCAGCAGCAGGAGGGCCGACTCTGGAAACACCATATATTTT
>few|TRBV7-3|TRBJ2-1|TRBD2
CASRYGGLADYNEQFF
TGTGCCAGCAGGTACGGGGGACTAGCGGATTACAATGAGCAGTTCTTC
>few|TRBV7-2|TRBJ2-1|-
CASSFHRGGGNEQFF
TGTGCCAGCAGCTTCCACAGGGGGGGAGGCAATGAGCAGTTCTTC
>-|TRBV7-6|TRBJ2-3|TRBD2
CASSSRLAGQNTDTQYF
TGTGCCAGCAGCTCCAGACTAGCGGGGCAGAACACAGATACGCAGTATTTT
>-|TRBV12-3/TRBV12-4|TRBJ1-1|-
CASSPPGVSIEAFF
TGTGCCAGCAGTCCCCCCGGGGTTTCTATTGAAGCTTTCTTT
>-|TRBV19|TRBJ2-3|-
CASSIYVPDGPDTQYF
TGTGCCAGTAGTATATACGTCCCCGATGGCCCAGATACGCAGTATTTT